These T cell receptor beta chains were read from a single sample in a study of T cells in Graves' hyperthyroidism and ophthalmopathy. TCRdb analysed the multiplex PCR reads with MiXCR anew, one entry per CDR3 protein. This repertoire shows 200,000 to 250,000 distinct CDR3 sequences, about 17% found once; its top ten account for 35% to 50%. Sequenced: blood. Receptors originate from a man aged 40-49 years with Graves' hyperthyroidism. Both conserved end residues are part of each CDR3. Each record gives: clone size, CDR3 length, V gene, J gene, D gene, CDR3 protein, CDR3 DNA. The D gene is left open where the match is weak. Part of the rows lack a size; the others show once, few, many or a class for expanded clones.

>few|15|TRBV6-1|TRBJ1-6|NA
CASSTPGLLYSPLHF
TGTGCCAGCAGTACACCGGGACTGCTCTATTCACCCCTCCACTTT
>many|15|TRBV20-1|TRBJ2-7|TRBD2
CSARPSGGPLYEQYF
TGCAGTGCTAGACCTAGCGGGGGGCCTTTATACGAGCAGTACTTC
>NA|17|TRBV28|TRBJ2-3|TRBD1
CASSLMGRGLSTDTQYF
TGTGCCAGCAGTTTAATGGGCAGGGGGCTTAGCACAGATACGCAGTATTTT
>many|15|TRBV2|TRBJ2-7|NA
CASSSPAGDYYEQYF
TGTGCCAGCTCGTCCCCCGCCGGGGATTACTACGAGCAGTACTTC
>many|15|TRBV10-2|TRBJ2-6|NA
CASSESGVGANVLTF
TGCGCCAGCAGTGAGTCGGGGGTTGGGGCCAACGTCCTGACTTTC
>NA|16|TRBV4-3|TRBJ1-2|TRBD1
CASSQKTGYGGYGYTF
TGCGCCAGCAGCCAAAAGACAGGGTACGGTGGCTATGGCTACACCTTC
>many|16|TRBV4-3|TRBJ2-7|NA
CASSQDRGAGGYEQYF
TGCGCCAGCAGCCAAGATAGGGGGGCAGGCGGCTACGAGCAGTACTTC
>many|14|TRBV5-5|TRBJ2-3|NA
CASSLDPPPDTQYF
TGTGCCAGCAGCTTGGACCCCCCCCCCGATACGCAGTATTTT
>many|17|TRBV29-1|TRBJ2-7|TRBD2
CSVTWSLAGAIRAEQYF
TGCAGCGTTACTTGGTCCCTAGCGGGGGCGATACGGGCCGAGCAGTACTTC
>many|19|TRBV5-1|TRBJ2-2|TRBD1
CASSLGLSGTGKNTGELFF
TGCGCCAGCAGCTTGGGACTGTCCGGGACAGGGAAAAACACCGGGGAGCTGTTTTTT
>few|16|TRBV7-9|TRBJ2-3|TRBD2
CASSLDRGGFADTQYF
TGTGCCAGCAGCTTAGATCGGGGGGGCTTTGCAGATACGCAGTATTTT
>few|15|TRBV18|TRBJ2-5|TRBD1
CASSIPGQGLKTQYF
TGTGCCAGCTCAATTCCGGGACAGGGGTTGAAGACCCAGTACTTC
>NA|13|TRBV20-1|TRBJ2-1|TRBD2
CSAKLAGANEQFF
TGCAGTGCCAAACTAGCGGGGGCCAATGAGCAGTTCTTC
>NA|15|TRBV6-1|TRBJ1-3|TRBD1
CAGSLGQNLGNTIYF
TGTGCCGGCAGCCTGGGACAGAACCTTGGAAACACCATATATTTT
>many|15|TRBV28|TRBJ2-7|NA
CASSPAGAPEWEQYF
TGTGCCAGCAGTCCCGCAGGCGCTCCAGAGTGGGAGCAGTACTTC
>many|13|TRBV20-1|TRBJ2-5|NA
CSARGGNQETQYF
TGCAGTGCTAGAGGGGGGAATCAAGAGACCCAGTACTTC
>many|12|TRBV20-1|TRBJ1-2|NA
CSARALNYGYTF
TGCAGTGCCAGAGCCCTTAACTATGGCTACACCTTC
>many|13|TRBV2|TRBJ1-6|NA
CASSGQQNSPLHF
TGTGCCAGCTCAGGACAGCAGAATTCACCCCTCCACTTT
>NA|15|TRBV7-6|TRBJ1-4|NA
CASSLTAAPNEKLFF
TGTGCCAGCAGCTTAACGGCTGCCCCAAATGAAAAACTGTTTTTT
>many|17|TRBV5-1|TRBJ2-1|TRBD2
CASSTGLAGGAANEQFF
TGCGCCAGCAGCACCGGACTAGCGGGGGGAGCAGCGAATGAGCAGTTCTTC
>many|13|TRBV19|TRBJ1-1|NA
CASKGSPRAEAFF
TGTGCCAGTAAAGGCAGCCCTAGGGCTGAAGCTTTCTTT
>once|12|TRBV3-1|TRBJ1-1|NA
CASSQDGRLAFF
TGTGCCAGCAGCCAAGACGGAAGATTGGCTTTCTTT
>many|14|TRBV5-1|TRBJ2-3|TRBD1
CASRRTGGSDTQYF
TGCGCCAGCAGGAGGACAGGGGGGTCAGATACGCAGTATTTT
>NA|15|TRBV5-8|TRBJ2-7|NA
CASSLYGGTSYEQYF
TGTGCCAGCAGCTTGTATGGGGGTACCTCCTACGAGCAGTACTTC